These 6 T cell receptor beta chains were sequenced from one sample in a study of cytomegalovirus exposure and HLA in healthy donors. Produced via immunoSEQ multiplex PCR; TCRdb's table is partial and in-frame only. This sample yields 150,000 to 200,000 clones, of which 85% are seen a single time; more than 15% belongs to the top ten. The sequenced sample was PBMCs. These receptors were taken from a man aged 18 to 30 in good health and CMV-seropositive.

V gene TRBV19 combines with J gene TRBJ2-1; TRBD2 might be the D (7 bases). CDR1 is LNHDA and CDR2 is SQIVND in the germline V gene (reference sequence). V was trimmed by 3 bases and J by 6 bases, leaving 9 bases between them. This CDR3 spans 13 amino acids. The CDR3 reads CASSMGGANEQFF. The CDR3 DNA is TGTGCCAGTAGTATGGGGGGGGCCAATGAGCAGTTCTTC.

CDR3: CAWSVTGGSNEKLFF. The CDR3, as DNA: TGTGCCTGGAGTGTAACCGGGGGAAGTAATGAAAAACTGTTTTTT. The rearrangement uses TRBV30 and TRBJ1-4; D is possibly TRBD1 (5 bases). The CDR3 runs to 15 residues. Trimming left V 0 bases short and J 4 bases short, with 12 bases between. Germline CDR1 is GTSNPN and CDR2 is SVGIG (reference sequence). Full variable domain (missing parts from reference TRBV30 and TRBJ1-4): SQTIHQWPATLVQPVGSPLSLECTVEGTSNPNLYWYRQAAGRGLQLLFYSVGIGQISSEVPQNLSASRPQDRQFILSSKKLLLSDSGFYLCAWSVTGGSNEKLFFGSGTQLSVL.

This chain links TRBV6-1 with TRBJ1-6, with 9 nucleotides matching TRBD1. Looked up from germline, CDR1 is MNHNS and CDR2 is SASEGT. The CDR3 has 15 amino acids. After removal of 3 bases from V and 9 bases from J, the junction contained 6 bases not matched to a gene. In DNA form, the CDR3 reads TGTGCCAGCAGTGAGCCACAGGGGGCGCTTTCACCCCTCCACTTT. It is translated as CASSEPQGALSPLHF.

The chain combines TRBV28 with TRBJ1-2; possibly TRBD1 for D (6 bases). V was trimmed by 2 bases and J by 10 bases, leaving 11 bases between them. Per germline, CDR1 MDHEN and CDR2 SYDVKM. The CDR3 consists of 12 residues. CDR3 in amino acids: CASSLQDRNYTF. The CDR3 region has the DNA TGTGCCAGCAGTTTACAAGACAGGAACTACACCTTC.

This rearrangement joins TRBV30 to TRBJ2-6; 7 positions match TRBD1. V shed 2 bases, J shed 0 bases, and the junction held 7 bases outside the gene matches. The CDR3 runs to 17 residues. Germline V gene data show CDR1 as GTSNPN and CDR2 as SVGIG (reference sequence). The CDR3 reads CAWSHQTGLSGANVLTF. The CDR3 coding sequence is TGTGCCTGGAGTCACCAGACAGGGCTCTCTGGGGCCAACGTCCTGACTTTC.

The rearrangement links TRBV28 to TRBJ1-5, with no clear D. Trimming took off 8 bases at V and 1 base at J, with 12 bases between the two ends. Per germline, CDR1 MDHEN and CDR2 SYDVKM. There are 14 residues in the CDR3. In DNA, the CDR3 is TGTGCCAGCTCAGTTTACCCGAGCAATCAGCCCCAGCATTTT. Translated, it gives CASSVYPSNQPQHF.